This record concerns one TCR beta chain sequence. The data derive from a study of blood T cell repertoires in COVID-19. For the study at large: The United States, Italy and Spain were the sources of the acute and convalescent COVID-19 samples. T cells, B-cell-depleted T cells, or PBMCs supplied cDNA or gDNA.

Authors' methods: Using reference gene primer amplification, nucleated cell counts were estimated. The repertoire was sequenced with immunoSEQ multiplex PCR; TCRdb's copy has only in-frame clones and lacks some. V, J and clone size reflect that table, while D and trimming were determined from the DNA. The sample has over 85,000 clones, about 85% seen once. Germline CDR1 is MGHRA and CDR2 is YSYEKL. CDR3 length equals 16 residues. The V and J ends lost 1 base and 4 bases respectively, with 14 bases between them. This rearrangement joins TRBV4-1 to TRBJ2-1; D may be TRBD1 (5 bases). Sequenced sample: peripheral blood. The clonotype comes from a man aged 45 to 65 with active COVID-19. The CDR3 nucleotides read TGCGCCAGCAGCCAAGTCCTCGTCAGGGCGTACAATGAGCAGTTCTTC. It codes for CASSQVLVRAYNEQFF.